One and the same sample provided the 18 T cell receptor beta chains below, sequenced in a study of T cell responses to AZD1222 COVID-19 vaccine. This table comes from immunoSEQ multiplex PCR, and its TCRdb copy is limited to in-frame clones, with some not included. Of 45,000 to 55,000 clones listed, approximately 83% were seen once; the top ten hold 6% to 7%. Sequencing used peripheral blood, obtained 28 days after the second AZD1222 dose. The receptors shown here come from an adult who received the AZD1222 COVID-19 vaccine.

This CDR3 reads CAAEGLYNEQFF. In DNA form, the CDR3 reads TGTGCCGCCGAAGGACTTTACAATGAGCAGTTCTTC. This sequence joins TRBV24-1 and TRBJ2-1; the D gene is possibly TRBD2 (5 bases). Trimming took off 12 bases at V and 4 bases at J, with 12 bases between the two ends. Germline CDR1 reads KGHDR; CDR2 reads SFDVKD. The CDR3 covers 12 residues.

This clone has a single count. This chain joins TRBV10-3 and TRBJ1-5, with D hard to call. Germline loops: CDR1 ENHRY, CDR2 SYGVKD. The CDR3 has 12 amino acids. Trimming left V 0 bases short and J 4 bases short, with 1 base between. The CDR3 region has the DNA TGTGCCATCAGTGAGTCGAATCAGCCCCAGCATTTT. Protein sequence: CAISESNQPQHF.

The chain has TRBV7-6 and TRBJ2-7; D is possibly TRBD1 (5 bases). CDR3 length: 13 amino acids. V gave up 1 base and J gave up 11 bases, with 15 bases separating them. The germline V gene has CDR1 SGHVS and CDR2 FNYEAQ. CDR3: CASSLGSWTLEYF. In DNA form, the CDR3 reads TGTGCCAGCAGCTTAGGTTCGTGGACATTAGAGTACTTC.

The chain recombines TRBV28 with TRBJ2-3, with 8 positions matching TRBD2. Per the germline V gene, CDR1 is MDHEN and CDR2 is SYDVKM. The CDR3 runs 13 residues. Trimming cost V 4 bases and J 3 bases; bases outside gene matches: 0. DNA of the CDR3: TGTGCCAGCAGTTCGGGGGGGACAGATACGCAGTATTTT. It translates to CASSSGGTDTQYF.

This clone was seen just once. This rearrangement joins TRBV12-3 or TRBV12-4 to TRBJ1-6; D perhaps matches TRBD1 (5 bases). The CDR3 totals 12 residues. The V end lost 6 bases, the J end lost 7 bases, and 7 bases lay between the germline ends. The CDR3 region is CASRAGNSPLHF. The CDR3 nucleotides are TGTGCCAGCAGAGCAGGGAATTCACCCCTCCACTTT.

The chain has TRBV19 and TRBJ1-3; D perhaps matches TRBD1 (5 bases). CDR3 size: 17 residues. Germline-derived CDR1 and CDR2 are LNHDA and SQIVND (reference sequence). The V gene lost 4 bases and the J gene lost 4 bases, with 20 bases spanning the gap. In DNA, the CDR3 is TGTGCCAGTAGTACCCTCCGGGGACTTTCATCGGGAAACACCATATATTTT. This sequence encodes CASSTLRGLSSGNTIYF.

This chain connects TRBV4-2 to TRBJ2-1, with D tentatively TRBD1 (7 bases). Germline V gene data show CDR1 as LGHNA and CDR2 as YNFKEQ. V was cut by 4 bases and J by 7 bases, with 20 bases left in between. CDR3 length: 16 residues. This CDR3 reads CASSLEGQAGGNEQFF. Here the CDR3 DNA reads TGTGCCAGCAGCCTAGAGGGGCAGGCAGGGGGGAATGAGCAGTTCTTC.

The chain is built from TRBV19 and TRBJ2-5; D remains ambiguous. The germline CDR1 and CDR2 sequences are LNHDA and SQIVND (reference sequence). Trimming removed 4 bases from V and 7 bases from J, with 16 bases in between. The CDR3 has 14 amino acids. CDR3 DNA: TGTGCCAGTAGTAATTCGGCAGGCCGAGGGACCCAGTACTTC. Translated, it gives CASSNSAGRGTQYF.

The chain is built from TRBV5-1 and TRBJ1-4, with D possibly TRBD1 on 6 matching bases. Germline CDR1 and CDR2: SGHRS and YFSETQ. This CDR3 spans 16 amino acids. With 0 bases removed from V and 8 bases from J, the gap between germline ends came to 17 bases. CDR3 DNA: TGCGCCAGCAGCTTGGGTCCCTCAACAGGGTACGAAAAACTGTTTTTT. Translated: CASSLGPSTGYEKLFF.

The rearrangement joins TRBV6-2 or TRBV6-3 to TRBJ2-7, with a weak D call TRBD2 (5 bases). Trimming stripped 5 bases from V and 0 bases from J, with 14 bases between. The CDR3 runs to 15 residues. Per germline, CDR1 MNHEY and CDR2 SVGEGT. CDR3 region: CASSQAGLSSYEQYF. CDR3 DNA sequence: TGTGCCAGCAGTCAGGCGGGCCTTAGCTCCTACGAGCAGTACTTC.

This clone was seen more than once but under ten times. The V and J genes are TRBV5-6 and TRBJ1-6; TRBD1 aligns across 7 bases. This CDR3 has 15 residues. Germline CDR1 reads SGHDT; CDR2 reads YYEEEE. The V gene end was trimmed by 3 bases and the J gene end by 8 bases; junction bases not matched to a gene: 8. For the CDR3, the DNA is TGTGCCAGCAGCTCGACCGGGACAGACGATTCACCCCTCCACTTT. Residues: CASSSTGTDDSPLHF.

This rearrangement joins TRBV6-5 to TRBJ2-7, with a weak D call TRBD2 (5 bases). The CDR3 loop spans 14 amino acids. The V end lost 9 bases, the J end lost 0 bases, and 15 bases lay between the germline ends. Per germline, CDR1 MNHEY and CDR2 SVGAGI. In DNA, the CDR3 is TGTGCCAGTGGAATGCGGGTGAGCTCCTACGAGCAGTACTTC. This translates into CASGMRVSSYEQYF.

The rearrangement joins TRBV7-2 to TRBJ2-5; 9 bases align to TRBD2. CDR1 SGHTA and CDR2 FQGNSA come from the germline V gene. This CDR3 has 15 amino acids. With 2 bases clipped from V and 5 bases from J, the junction kept 6 bases outside the gene matches. CDR3 in DNA: TGTGCCAGCAGCTTACCTAGCGGGATTATTGAGACCCAGTACTTC. This gives the protein CASSLPSGIIETQYF.

V usage is TRBV5-4 and J usage is TRBJ1-2; maybe TRBD1 (5 bases). In germline, CDR1 is SGHNT, CDR2 YYREEE (reference sequence). The CDR3 spans 12 residues. The germline V and J ends were trimmed by 5 bases and 4 bases, with 9 bases remaining between them. The CDR3 DNA follows: TGTGCCAGCAGGGCTAGGGGCTATGGCTACACCTTC. Its translation: CASRARGYGYTF.

The gene calls are TRBV7-2 and TRBJ2-4, with D perhaps TRBD2 (5 bases). The length of the CDR3 is 16 residues. Per the germline V gene, CDR1 is SGHTA and CDR2 is FQGNSA. Trimming removed 5 bases from V and 3 bases from J, with 17 bases in between. The CDR3 spells CASSTSPGYGKNIQYF. For the CDR3, the DNA is TGTGCCAGCAGCACTAGTCCGGGGTACGGCAAAAACATTCAGTACTTC.

V is TRBV4-1 and J is TRBJ2-7; D is undetermined. The CDR3 sequence is 13 residues long. Germline-derived CDR1 and CDR2 are MGHRA and YSYEKL. V lost 4 bases and J lost 0, with 7 bases in between. The chain's CDR3 is CASSPASSYEQYF. In DNA, the CDR3 is TGCGCCAGCAGCCCCGCGAGCTCCTACGAGCAGTACTTC.

The chain links TRBV7-6 to TRBJ2-2, with TRBD2 matching 13 bases. The CDR3 runs 18 residues. Germline V CDR1 and CDR2: SGHVS, FNYEAQ. Germline trimming cut 5 bases from V and 5 bases from J; bases unmatched to any gene: 11. DNA of the CDR3: TGTGCCAGCAGCCTGACCCGGACTAGCGGGAGAACTACCGGGGAGCTGTTTTTT. Its protein is CASSLTRTSGRTTGELFF.

This chain links TRBV15 with TRBJ2-1; 12 nucleotides line up with TRBD2. CDR3 length: 17 residues. Germline V gives CDR1 LNHNV, CDR2 YYDKDF (reference sequence). With 4 bases clipped from V and 6 bases from J, the junction kept 10 bases outside the gene matches. The CDR3 sequence is CATSTAYETSGGNEQFF. The CDR3 DNA follows: TGTGCCACCAGCACAGCATATGAGACTAGCGGGGGCAATGAGCAGTTCTTC. The variable domain in full, completed from reference TRBV15 and TRBJ2-1, reads DAMVIQNPRYQVTQFGKPVTLSCSQTLNHNVMYWYQQKSSQAPKLLFHYYDKDFNNEADTPDNFQSRRPNTSFCFLDIRSPGLGDTAMYLCATSTAYETSGGNEQFFGPGTRLTVL.